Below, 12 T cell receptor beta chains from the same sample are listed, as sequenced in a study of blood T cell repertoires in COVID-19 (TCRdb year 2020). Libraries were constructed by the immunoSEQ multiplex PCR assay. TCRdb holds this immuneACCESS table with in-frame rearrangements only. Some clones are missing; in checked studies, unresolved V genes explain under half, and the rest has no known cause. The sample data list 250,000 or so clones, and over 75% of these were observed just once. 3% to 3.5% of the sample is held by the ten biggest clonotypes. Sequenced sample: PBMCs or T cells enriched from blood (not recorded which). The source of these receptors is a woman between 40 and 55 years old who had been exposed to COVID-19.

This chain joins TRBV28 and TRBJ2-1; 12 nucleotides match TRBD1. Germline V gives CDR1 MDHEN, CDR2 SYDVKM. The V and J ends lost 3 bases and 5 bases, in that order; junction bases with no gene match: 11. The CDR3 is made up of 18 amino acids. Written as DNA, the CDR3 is TGTGCCAGCAGTTTGCCCACCTCCGGGACAGGGGGCAACAATGAGCAGTTCTTC. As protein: CASSLPTSGTGGNNEQFF. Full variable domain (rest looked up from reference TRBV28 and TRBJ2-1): DVKVTQSSRYLVKRTGEKVFLECVQDMDHENMFWYRQDPGLGLRLIYFSYDVKMKEKGDIPEGYSVSREKKERFSLILESASTNQTSMYLCASSLPTSGTGGNNEQFFGPGTRLTVL.

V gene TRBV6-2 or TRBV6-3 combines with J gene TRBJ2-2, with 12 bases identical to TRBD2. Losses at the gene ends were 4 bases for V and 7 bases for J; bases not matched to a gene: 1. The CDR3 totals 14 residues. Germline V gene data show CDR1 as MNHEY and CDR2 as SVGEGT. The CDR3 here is CASSSSGRDGELFF. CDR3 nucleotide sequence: TGTGCCAGCAGTTCTAGCGGGAGGGACGGGGAGCTGTTTTTT.

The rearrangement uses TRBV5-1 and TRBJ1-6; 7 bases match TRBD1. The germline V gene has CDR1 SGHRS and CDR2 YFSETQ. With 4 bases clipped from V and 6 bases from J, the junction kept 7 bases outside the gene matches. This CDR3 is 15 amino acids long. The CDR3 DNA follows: TGCGCCAGCAGCGCACTTACAGGGGTTAATTCACCCCTCCACTTT. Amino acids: CASSALTGVNSPLHF.

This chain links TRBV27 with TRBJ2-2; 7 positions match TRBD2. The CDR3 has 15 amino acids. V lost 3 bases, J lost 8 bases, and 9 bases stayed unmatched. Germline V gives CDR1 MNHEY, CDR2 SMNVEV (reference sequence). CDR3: CASSFNGGLAGELFF. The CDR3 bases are TGTGCCAGCAGTTTCAACGGGGGGTTAGCGGGGGAGCTGTTTTTT.

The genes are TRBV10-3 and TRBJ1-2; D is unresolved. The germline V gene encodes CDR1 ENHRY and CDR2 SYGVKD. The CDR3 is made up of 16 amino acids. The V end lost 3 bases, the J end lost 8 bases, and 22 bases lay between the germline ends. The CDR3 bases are TGTGCCATCAGTGAACCCCGTAGGAGGGTAAGCAAAGGCTACACCTTC. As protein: CAISEPRRRVSKGYTF.

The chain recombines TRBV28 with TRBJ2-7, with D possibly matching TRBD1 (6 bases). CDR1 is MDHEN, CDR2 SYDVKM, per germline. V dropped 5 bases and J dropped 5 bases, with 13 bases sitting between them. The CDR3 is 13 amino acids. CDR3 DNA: TGTGCCAGCAGTCCCGCAGGGGCCCACGAGCAGTACTTC. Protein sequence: CASSPAGAHEQYF.

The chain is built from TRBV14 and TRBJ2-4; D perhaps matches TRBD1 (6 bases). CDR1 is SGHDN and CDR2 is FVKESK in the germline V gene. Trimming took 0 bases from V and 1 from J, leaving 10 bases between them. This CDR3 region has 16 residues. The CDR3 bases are TGTGCCAGCAGCCAAGAATGGGGGCTGGCCAAAAACATTCAGTACTTC. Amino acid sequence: CASSQEWGLAKNIQYF.

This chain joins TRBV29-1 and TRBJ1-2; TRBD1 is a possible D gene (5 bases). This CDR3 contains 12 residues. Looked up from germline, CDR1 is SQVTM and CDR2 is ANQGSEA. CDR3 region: CSCGGVRDGYTF. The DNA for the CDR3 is TGCAGTTGTGGGGGGGTAAGGGATGGCTACACCTTC.

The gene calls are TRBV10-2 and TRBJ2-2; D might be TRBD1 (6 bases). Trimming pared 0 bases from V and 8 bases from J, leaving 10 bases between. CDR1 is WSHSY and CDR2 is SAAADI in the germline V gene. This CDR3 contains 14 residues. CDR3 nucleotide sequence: TGCGCCAGCAGTGAGTCTGGGGGCGTGGGGGAGCTGTTTTTT. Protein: CASSESGGVGELFF.

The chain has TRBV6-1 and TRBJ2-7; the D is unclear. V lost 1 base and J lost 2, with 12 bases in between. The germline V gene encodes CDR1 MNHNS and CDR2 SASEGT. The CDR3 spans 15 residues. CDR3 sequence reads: CASSEEGVSAYEQYV. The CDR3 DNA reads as TGTGCCAGCAGTGAAGAAGGAGTTTCCGCCTACGAGCAGTACGTC.

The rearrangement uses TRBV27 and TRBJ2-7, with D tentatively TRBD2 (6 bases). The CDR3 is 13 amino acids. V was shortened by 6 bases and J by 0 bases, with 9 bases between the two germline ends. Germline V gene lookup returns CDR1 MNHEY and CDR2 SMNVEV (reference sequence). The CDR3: CASRLSGSYEQYF. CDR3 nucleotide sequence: TGTGCCAGCAGGCTTAGCGGCTCCTACGAGCAGTACTTC.

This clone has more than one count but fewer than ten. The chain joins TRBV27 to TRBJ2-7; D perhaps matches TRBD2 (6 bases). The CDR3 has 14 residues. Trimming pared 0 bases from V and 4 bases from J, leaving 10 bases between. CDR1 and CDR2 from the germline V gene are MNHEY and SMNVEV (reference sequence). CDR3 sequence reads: CASSLSRRGYEQYF. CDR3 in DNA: TGTGCCAGCAGTTTATCCCGGCGGGGTTACGAGCAGTACTTC.